Listed below are T cell receptor beta chains from one sample, sequenced in a study of blood T cell repertoires in COVID-19. Generated by immunoSEQ multiplex PCR, the TCRdb table keeps only in-frame clones and is missing some. The table records approximately 150,000 clones, roughly three quarters of them present only once. The sequenced sample consisted of peripheral blood. These receptors originate from a man aged 50 to 60 with active or convalescent COVID-19. CDR3s include the opening cysteine and the closing phenylalanine or tryptophan. D genes are given only for firm matches. The listing skips clone size in some rows; elsewhere it reads once, few, many or a size class.

J	D	size	V	CDR3	DNA
TRBJ2-1	TRBD1	.	TRBV5-1	CASSLGTGPYNEQFF	TGCGCCAGCAGCTTGGGGACAGGGCCCTACAATGAGCAGTTCTTC
TRBJ1-2	.	.	TRBV24-1	CATSDYGANYGYTF	TGTGCCACCAGTGACTACGGAGCTAACTATGGCTACACCTTC
TRBJ1-4	.	.	TRBV19	CASSPTSTNEKLFF	TGTGCCAGCAGTCCTACCTCAACTAATGAAAAACTGTTTTTT
TRBJ2-1	TRBD2	once	TRBV7-9	CASSFLAGSYNEQFF	TGTGCCAGCAGTTTTCTAGCGGGTTCCTACAATGAGCAGTTCTTC
TRBJ2-3	.	.	TRBV24-1	CATSDFTKMDTQYF	TGTGCCACCAGTGATTTCACTAAGATGGATACGCAGTATTTT
TRBJ2-7	.	.	TRBV9	CASSVGASSYEQYF	TGTGCCAGCAGCGTAGGAGCGTCCTCCTACGAGCAGTACTTC
TRBJ2-3	TRBD2	.	TRBV6-4	CASSELAGFTDTQYF	TGTGCCAGCAGTGAGTTAGCGGGATTCACAGATACGCAGTATTTT
TRBJ2-1	.	.	TRBV14	CASSQDYVRTKYNEQFF	TGTGCCAGCAGCCAAGATTACGTGCGGACAAAGTACAATGAGCAGTTCTTC
TRBJ1-1	TRBD1	.	TRBV4-2	CASSPIGQGFPMNTEAFF	TGTGCCAGCAGCCCTATCGGACAGGGGTTCCCGATGAACACTGAAGCTTTCTTT
TRBJ2-1	.	.	TRBV28	CASWGLADSYNEQFF	TGTGCCAGTTGGGGCTTAGCGGACTCCTACAATGAGCAGTTCTTC
TRBJ1-6	.	.	TRBV29-1	CSVAGGTPNSPLHF	TGCAGCGTTGCAGGAGGGACTCCGAATTCACCCCTCCACTTT
TRBJ1-2	.	.	TRBV19	CASRDRDANYGYTF	TGTGCCAGTAGGGACAGAGACGCTAACTATGGCTACACCTTC
TRBJ1-5	TRBD1	.	TRBV29-1	CSVATGVGNQPQHF	TGCAGCGTTGCTACAGGGGTGGGCAATCAGCCCCAGCATTTT
TRBJ2-1	TRBD2	.	TRBV11-3	CASSFGLASNEQFF	TGTGCCAGCAGCTTCGGACTAGCCTCCAATGAGCAGTTCTTC
TRBJ2-7	.	many	TRBV27	CASRTGPEQYF	TGTGCCAGCAGGACAGGACCCGAGCAGTACTTC
TRBJ2-1	.	.	TRBV7-3	CASSLTLMANNEQFF	TGTGCCAGCAGCTTAACCTTGATGGCAAACAATGAGCAGTTCTTC
TRBJ2-1	TRBD2	.	TRBV19	CASSKSTSGRVNEQFF	TGTGCCAGTAGTAAATCGACTAGCGGGAGGGTCAATGAGCAGTTCTTC
TRBJ2-1	TRBD1	.	TRBV5-1	CASSFVYQGQGKYNEQFF	TGCGCCAGCAGCTTTGTATACCAGGGACAGGGCAAGTACAATGAGCAGTTCTTC
TRBJ2-4	TRBD2	.	TRBV28	CASTPRGGTKNIQYF	TGTGCCAGCACTCCCCGGGGGGGTACCAAAAACATTCAGTACTTC
TRBJ2-1	.	once	TRBV25-1	CASSGRLGIEQFF	TGTGCCAGCAGTGGGCGACTAGGAATTGAGCAGTTCTTC
TRBJ2-7	.	few	TRBV28	CASTFVRGGSYEQYF	TGTGCCAGCACTTTCGTTCGTGGCGGCTCCTACGAGCAGTACTTC
TRBJ2-5	.	.	TRBV29-1	CSVKGGGEETQYF	TGCAGCGTAAAAGGAGGGGGGGAAGAGACCCAGTACTTC
TRBJ1-4	.	.	TRBV28	CASSNSQLVFF	TGTGCCAGCAGTAACAGTCAGCTCGTGTTTTTT
TRBJ1-4	TRBD1	.	TRBV7-9	CASSTDREANEKLFF	TGTGCCAGCAGTACCGACAGGGAGGCTAATGAAAAACTGTTTTTT
TRBJ2-2	.	.	TRBV19	CASSIQGPTGELFF	TGTGCCAGTAGTATACAGGGCCCCACCGGGGAGCTGTTTTTT
TRBJ2-1	.	.	TRBV12-3/TRBV12-4	CASTPGGNEQFF	TGTGCCAGCACCCCCGGGGGCAATGAGCAGTTCTTC
TRBJ2-1	TRBD2	.	TRBV2	CASRLTRGSGNVGEQFF	TGTGCCAGCAGATTGACTCGTGGTAGCGGGAACGTGGGGGAGCAGTTCTTC
TRBJ2-5	TRBD2	once	TRBV11-2	CASSPLAGGPQETQYF	TGTGCCAGCAGCCCACTAGCGGGAGGACCCCAAGAGACCCAGTACTTC
TRBJ2-1	TRBD2	.	TRBV5-6	CASSGGTSWYNEQFF	TGTGCCAGCAGCGGAGGGACTAGCTGGTACAATGAGCAGTTCTTC
TRBJ2-7	TRBD2	many	TRBV28	CASSTQVLGSGRAENEQYF	TGTGCCAGCAGTACACAAGTACTGGGGAGCGGGAGGGCCGAGAACGAGCAGTACTTC
TRBJ1-1	.	.	TRBV6-6	CASSARAAAEAFF	TGTGCCAGCAGCGCACGAGCCGCCGCTGAAGCTTTCTTT
TRBJ1-1	.	.	TRBV25-1	CASSESYGLGTEAFF	TGTGCCAGCAGTGAATCTTACGGACTGGGGACTGAAGCTTTCTTT
TRBJ1-2	.	few	TRBV19	CASSIRGLDYGYTF	TGTGCCAGTAGTATTCGGGGATTGGACTATGGCTACACCTTC
TRBJ1-4	.	.	TRBV7-9	CASSSGGELFF	TGTGCCAGCAGCTCTGGGGGGGAACTGTTTTTT
TRBJ2-3	TRBD2	.	TRBV6-5	CASSSAFGRATDTQYF	TGTGCCAGCAGTTCCGCTTTCGGGAGGGCCACAGATACGCAGTATTTT
TRBJ1-2	TRBD1	.	TRBV19	CASSPQSGTGIGYTF	TGTGCCAGTAGTCCGCAGTCCGGGACAGGGATTGGCTACACCTTC
TRBJ1-4	TRBD1	.	TRBV7-9	CASSLANRGSTNEKLFF	TGTGCCAGCAGCTTAGCCAACAGGGGCTCAACTAATGAAAAACTGTTTTTT
TRBJ1-6	TRBD1	.	TRBV4-1	CASSREYLSGQMNSPLHF	TGCGCCAGCAGCCGAGAATATTTGTCGGGACAGATGAATTCACCCCTCCACTTT
TRBJ2-7	.	.	TRBV21-1	CASSKWGGGEYF	TGTGCCAGCAGCAAATGGGGCGGGGGAGAGTACTTC
TRBJ1-2	TRBD1	.	TRBV11-2	CASSRTGLTGANYGYTF	TGTGCCAGCAGCCGGACAGGGCTGACTGGGGCTAACTATGGCTACACCTTC
TRBJ1-1	TRBD1	.	TRBV5-1	CASSEQGGYAEAFF	TGCGCCAGCAGCGAACAGGGGGGATACGCTGAAGCTTTCTTT
TRBJ1-4	.	.	TRBV9	CASSSRPGPVEKLFF	TGTGCCAGCAGCTCCCGACCTGGGCCTGTTGAAAAACTGTTTTTT
TRBJ2-7	TRBD1	.	TRBV27	CASSLRGQGYEQYF	TGTGCCAGCAGTTTACGCGGACAGGGCTACGAGCAGTACTTC
TRBJ1-5	TRBD1	.	TRBV30	CAWTTGRNQPQHF	TGTGCCTGGACGACAGGGAGAAATCAGCCCCAGCATTTT
TRBJ2-7	TRBD1	.	TRBV7-3	CASSLQGAPPYEQYF	TGTGCCAGCAGCCTACAGGGGGCCCCTCCCTACGAGCAGTACTTC
TRBJ2-5	TRBD2	.	TRBV19	CASSISGYQETQYF	TGTGCCAGTAGTATTAGCGGGTACCAAGAGACCCAGTACTTC
TRBJ2-3	TRBD2	once	TRBV11-2	CASSPGLGATDTQYF	TGTGCCAGCAGCCCGGGACTAGGGGCCACAGATACGCAGTATTTT
TRBJ2-5	TRBD2	once	TRBV28	CASSLLGGGQETQYF	TGTGCCAGCAGTTTATTGGGCGGGGGGCAAGAGACCCAGTACTTC
TRBJ2-3	TRBD2	.	TRBV5-1	CASSAEGREDNTQYF	TGCGCCAGCAGCGCCGAGGGGCGGGAGGATAATACGCAGTATTTT
TRBJ1-4	.	few	TRBV10-3	CAISVSGAYNEKLFF	TGTGCCATCAGTGTGTCGGGGGCCTATAATGAAAAACTGTTTTTT
TRBJ2-7	TRBD2	.	TRBV5-8	CASSLRPGLAIYEQYF	TGTGCCAGCAGCTTACGCCCGGGACTAGCAATCTACGAGCAGTACTTC
TRBJ2-6	TRBD1	.	TRBV6-5	CASSYLQGAEANVLTF	TGTGCCAGCAGTTACTTACAGGGGGCAGAGGCCAACGTCCTGACTTTC
TRBJ2-5	TRBD1	.	TRBV12-3/TRBV12-4	CASSFDREETQYF	TGTGCCAGCAGTTTTGACAGGGAAGAGACCCAGTACTTC